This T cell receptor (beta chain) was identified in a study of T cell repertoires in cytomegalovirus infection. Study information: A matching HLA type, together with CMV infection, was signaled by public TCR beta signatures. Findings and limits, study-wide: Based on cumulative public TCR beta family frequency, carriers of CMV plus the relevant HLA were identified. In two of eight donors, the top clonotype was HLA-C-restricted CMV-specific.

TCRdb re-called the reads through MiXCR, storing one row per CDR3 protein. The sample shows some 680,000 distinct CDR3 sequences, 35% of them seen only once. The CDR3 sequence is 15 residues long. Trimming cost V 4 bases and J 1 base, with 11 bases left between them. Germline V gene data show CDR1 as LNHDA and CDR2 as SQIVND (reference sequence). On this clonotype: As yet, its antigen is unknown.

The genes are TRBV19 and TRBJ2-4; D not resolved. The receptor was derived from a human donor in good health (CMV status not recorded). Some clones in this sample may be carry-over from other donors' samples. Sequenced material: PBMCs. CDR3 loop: CASSSQASAKNIQYF. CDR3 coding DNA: TGTGCCAGTAGTAGCCAGGCATCCGCCAAAAACATTCAGTACTTC.